A single sample is the source of the 10 T cell receptor beta chains below, sequenced in a study of beta chain features in type 1 diabetes. Findings of the study overall: Moderate yet significant TCRB CDR3 shortening was seen in Type 1 diabetes patients in all four CD4+ subsets.

Antigens for these TCRs are unknown. As every portion of the isolated RNA was reverse transcribed, the sequencing read expressed TCRB transcripts. Repertoires were generated with immunoSEQ multiplex PCR, while TCRdb's copy carries only in-frame clones and drops some. This sample has about 360,000 clones, with roughly 12% found just once. Sequencing input: naive CD4+ T cells from blood. These receptors all come from a young woman with type 1 diabetes.

This clone was observed a handful of times. The chain recombines TRBV5-4 with TRBJ2-7; D is uncertain. V was shortened by 0 bases and J by 5 bases, with 12 bases between the two germline ends. The CDR3 runs 14 residues. CDR1 is SGHNT and CDR2 is YYREEE in the germline V gene (reference sequence). The CDR3: CASSLELEWNEQYF. The CDR3 region has the DNA TGTGCCAGCAGCTTGGAACTGGAGTGGAACGAGCAGTACTTC.

This clone was seen more than once but under ten times. V and J are TRBV7-2 and TRBJ2-3; D is ambiguous. Trimming left V 4 bases short and J 0 bases short, with 5 bases between. The CDR3 covers 13 residues. CDR1 and CDR2 (germline): SGHTA, FQGNSA. The CDR3 nucleotides are TGTGCCAGCAGCTCACTAAGCACAGATACGCAGTATTTT. Translated: CASSSLSTDTQYF. Complete variable domain (other parts from reference TRBV7-2 and TRBJ2-3): GAGVSQSPSNKVTEKGKDVELRCDPISGHTALYWYRQSLGQGLEFLIYFQGNSAPDKSGLPSDRFSAERTGGSVSTLTIQRTQQEDSAVYLCASSSLSTDTQYFGPGTRLTVL.

This clone was observed a few times. The chain uses TRBV29-1 and TRBJ2-4; D gene ambiguous. V was cut by 5 bases and J by 0 bases, with 5 bases left in between. The CDR3 is 12 amino acids. Germline V gives CDR1 SQVTM, CDR2 ANQGSEA. CDR3 residues: CSVSIAKNIQYF. DNA of the CDR3: TGCAGCGTTTCAATAGCCAAAAACATTCAGTACTTC.

This clone has a handful of counts. J is TRBJ1-1 and V is TRBV7-2; a possible D gene is TRBD1 (6 bases). CDR1 SGHTA and CDR2 FQGNSA come from the germline V gene. The CDR3 loop spans 13 amino acids. Trimming left V 5 bases short and J 3 bases short, with 10 bases between. CDR3 region: CASSARTDTEAFF. The CDR3 nucleotides are TGTGCCAGCAGCGCCCGGACAGACACTGAAGCTTTCTTT.

The table lists this clone with a few counts. V gene TRBV28 combines with J gene TRBJ1-2, with D hard to call. Germline values: CDR1 MDHEN, CDR2 SYDVKM. Trimming removed 1 base from V and 8 bases from J, with 5 bases in between. CDR3 size: 11 residues. CDR3 protein: CASSLSRGYTF. The CDR3 DNA reads as TGTGCCAGCAGTTTATCGCGAGGCTACACCTTC.

This clone was seen a handful of times. The chain links TRBV30 to TRBJ2-4; 7 bases line up with TRBD1. V lost 0 bases to trimming and J lost 8 bases; unmatched junction nucleotides: 10. In germline, CDR1 is GTSNPN, CDR2 SVGIG (reference sequence). This CDR3 has 15 residues. CDR3 loop: CAWSVPTGDSDIQYF. In nucleotides, the CDR3 is TGTGCCTGGAGTGTACCTACAGGGGATTCGGACATTCAGTACTTC. Complete variable domain (other parts from reference TRBV30 and TRBJ2-4): SQTIHQWPATLVQPVGSPLSLECTVEGTSNPNLYWYRQAAGRGLQLLFYSVGIGQISSEVPQNLSASRPQDRQFILSSKKLLLSDSGFYLCAWSVPTGDSDIQYFGAGTRLSVL.

This clone turned up a few times. This chain connects TRBV29-1 to TRBJ2-5, with a tentative D call TRBD1 (6 bases). This CDR3 is built from 13 residues. Germline CDR1 and CDR2: SQVTM and ANQGSEA. V was shortened by 3 bases and J by 5 bases, with 13 bases between the two germline ends. The CDR3 region has the DNA TGCAGCGTTGAGGGCAGTACAGGGGAGACCCAGTACTTC. It yields the protein CSVEGSTGETQYF.

This clone was picked up a small number of times. The rearrangement uses TRBV28 and TRBJ1-3, with D uncertain. The CDR3 contains 19 residues. Germline CDR1 and CDR2: MDHEN and SYDVKM. Between the trimmed V and J ends, which lost 4 bases and 1 base, there was a span of 23 bases. As DNA, the CDR3 is TGTGCCAGCAGTTCTCGGGGAGGGTTGAAGCATTCATCTGGAAACACCATATATTTT. Its protein is CASSSRGGLKHSSGNTIYF. Variable domain in full (rest from reference TRBV28 and TRBJ1-3): DVKVTQSSRYLVKRTGEKVFLECVQDMDHENMFWYRQDPGLGLRLIYFSYDVKMKEKGDIPEGYSVSREKKERFSLILESASTNQTSMYLCASSSRGGLKHSSGNTIYFGEGSWLTVV.

The sample holds a few counts of this clone. This chain uses TRBV20-1 with TRBJ2-7, with a weak D call TRBD1 (6 bases). Trimming left V 7 bases short and J 9 bases short, with 13 bases between. This CDR3 spans 10 amino acids. Germline CDR1 reads DFQATT; CDR2 reads SNEGSKA (reference sequence). Here the CDR3 reads CSVGQQRQYF. The CDR3 DNA is TGCAGTGTTGGACAGCAGAGGCAGTACTTC.

The genes are TRBV30 and TRBJ1-3, with D unresolved. Germline loops: CDR1 GTSNPN, CDR2 SVGIG (reference sequence). This CDR3 spans 14 amino acids. V lost 1 base and J 1 base, leaving 8 bases between the germline ends. The DNA for the CDR3 is TGTGCCTGGAGTGAAGGACTATCTGGAAACACCATATATTTT. Its protein product is CAWSEGLSGNTIYF.